Listed below are T cell receptor beta chains from one sample, sequenced in a study of T cells and Merkel cell carcinoma outcomes. Generated by immunoSEQ multiplex PCR, the TCRdb table keeps only in-frame clones and is missing some. The sample lists around 1,700 clones, around 90% occurring once. Specimen: tumor tissue from Merkel cell carcinoma. Every receptor here comes from a human donor with Merkel cell carcinoma. Each CDR3 is given with its conserved first and last residue. Fields, in order: J gene, V gene, clone size, D gene, CDR3 DNA, CDR3 protein. D genes are given only for firm matches. Clone size is not always given. Where it is, it says once, few, many or a class for expanded clones.

TRBJ2-2 | TRBV5-1 | once | TRBD1 | TGCGCCAGCAGCCCGGGACAGTATCACGGGGAGCTGTTTTTT | CASSPGQYHGELFF
TRBJ1-3 | TRBV7-2 | once | - | TGTGCCAGCAGCTTGATGGGTGGTGGAAACACCATATATTTT | CASSLMGGGNTIYF
TRBJ2-3 | TRBV19 | - | - | TGTGCCAGTAGTATCAGCGCCGCAGATACGCAGTATTTT | CASSISAADTQYF
TRBJ2-1 | TRBV15 | - | - | TGTGCCACTACCGAGACCGGCAATGAGCAGTTCTTC | CATTETGNEQFF
TRBJ1-2 | TRBV2 | - | - | TGTGCCAGCAATTTCAATGCCGGCTACACCTTC | CASNFNAGYTF
TRBJ2-5 | TRBV4-3 | - | TRBD2 | TGCGCCAGCAGCCGAAAGACTAGCGGGCAAGAGACCCAGTACTTC | CASSRKTSGQETQYF
TRBJ2-3 | TRBV5-1 | - | TRBD2 | TGCGCCAGCAGCTTAGGGACTAGCGTGACAGATACGCAGTATTTT | CASSLGTSVTDTQYF
TRBJ2-7 | TRBV11-3 | - | - | TGTGCCAGCAGCTTAGATAATGGAGGGGAGCAGTACTTC | CASSLDNGGEQYF
TRBJ2-7 | TRBV4-1 | - | TRBD1 | TGCGCCAGCAGCCAATTGATGGGACAGGGGACTTACGAGCAGTACTTC | CASSQLMGQGTYEQYF
TRBJ2-3 | TRBV28 | - | - | TGTGCCAGCCTTCCGGAGGGGGCTCACGAAACAGATACGCAGTATTTT | CASLPEGAHETDTQYF
TRBJ2-5 | TRBV27 | - | - | TGTGCCAGCAGTTCCCAAGAGACCCAGTACTTC | CASSSQETQYF
TRBJ1-3 | TRBV7-2 | once | - | TGTGCCAGCAGTTTACAGACAGGTAGTGGAAACACCATATATTTT | CASSLQTGSGNTIYF
TRBJ2-7 | TRBV7-2 | - | TRBD1 | TGTGCCAGCAGCTTACCCAGCGGGACAGGGGCGTACGAGCAGTACTTC | CASSLPSGTGAYEQYF
TRBJ2-3 | TRBV5-1 | - | - | TGCGCCAGCAGCTTGGAACAGGGAACAGATACGCAGTATTTT | CASSLEQGTDTQYF
TRBJ2-7 | TRBV4-2 | - | TRBD2 | TGTGCCAGCAGCCAAGAGGCTATAGCGGGGGCCCGCTCCTACGAGCAGTACTTC | CASSQEAIAGARSYEQYF
TRBJ2-6 | TRBV29-1 | - | TRBD1 | TGCAGCGTTGTTTCGGGGACAGGGGCATCTGGGGCCAACGTCCTGACTTTC | CSVVSGTGASGANVLTF
TRBJ2-3 | TRBV9 | - | - | TGTGCCAGCAGCGCCGGACAAGGCCCAGATACGCAGTATTTT | CASSAGQGPDTQYF
TRBJ1-1 | TRBV7-2 | - | - | TGTGCCAGCAGCTCAGACACTTCCTACACTGAAGCTTTCTTT | CASSSDTSYTEAFF
TRBJ1-1 | TRBV7-8 | once | TRBD1 | TGTGCCAGCAGCCAACGGACAGGGTTGAACACTGAAGCTTTCTTT | CASSQRTGLNTEAFF
TRBJ1-5 | TRBV19 | - | - | TGTGCCAGTAGTATGGGGAGGTATAGCAATCAGCCCCAGCATTTT | CASSMGRYSNQPQHF
TRBJ1-3 | TRBV12-5 | few | - | TGTGCTAGTGGTTATCCGGGACAATGGAGCTCTGGAAACACCATATATTTT | CASGYPGQWSSGNTIYF
TRBJ1-1 | TRBV5-4 | - | - | TGTGCCAGCAGGGAGATTGGGAGCACTGAAGCTTTCTTT | CASREIGSTEAFF
TRBJ2-4 | TRBV7-9 | - | - | TGTGCCAGCAGCTTAAGCCAGGGCTGGGACATTCAGTACTTC | CASSLSQGWDIQYF
TRBJ1-2 | TRBV5-3 | - | TRBD1 | TGTGCCAGAAGTAAAACCGGGACAGGAGGAGGCTACACCTTC | CARSKTGTGGGYTF
TRBJ2-5 | TRBV10-3 | - | - | TGTGCCACAGTCGGGTCCGAGACCCAGTACTTC | CATVGSETQYF
TRBJ1-3 | TRBV7-3 | - | - | TGTGCCAGCAGCTTAGAAGGGGAGAGTGGAAACACCATATATTTT | CASSLEGESGNTIYF